The 10 T cell receptor beta chains given below trace back to one sample, sequenced in a study of cytomegalovirus exposure and HLA in healthy donors listed by TCRdb under 2017. Library preparation employed the immunoSEQ multiplex PCR assay. The multiplex PCR relied on a mix of 60 forward primers for TCR Vbeta segments and 13 reverse primers for TCR Jbeta segments. In its TCRdb copy, this immuneACCESS table keeps in-frame sequences only and misses some clones. Where compared with another copy, unresolved V genes explain less than half of these, and the others have no known cause. The sample table records 150,000 to 200,000 clones; roughly 85% of these occur just once. The top ten constitute 0.98% of the sample. Material for sequencing was PBMCs. Source of these receptors: a woman in her fifties or sixties in good health and CMV-seropositive.

This clone has only a few counts. The rearrangement joins TRBV5-1 to TRBJ1-1; tentative D call: TRBD1 (5 bases). The CDR3 runs 14 residues. Trimming stripped 2 bases from V and 3 bases from J, with 11 bases between. Germline V gives CDR1 SGHRS, CDR2 YFSETQ. This chain's CDR3 is CASSFSGRDTEAFF. CDR3 coding DNA: TGCGCCAGCAGCTTTTCAGGGAGGGACACTGAAGCTTTCTTT.

The chain combines TRBV5-6 with TRBJ2-3, with 11 bases matching TRBD2. The V gene's germline CDR1 is SGHDT and CDR2 YYEEEE. The CDR3 length is 14 residues. Unmatched junction bases numbered 9, after V lost 3 bases and J lost 12 bases. The CDR3 region is CASSSGLAGWVQYF. The CDR3 region has the DNA TGTGCCAGCAGCTCCGGACTAGCGGGCTGGGTTCAGTATTTT.

The V and J genes are TRBV7-9 and TRBJ2-5; a possible D gene is TRBD2 (6 bases). The assigned J gene may be wrong: the sequence end matches TRBJ2-7 better. The CDR3 spans 14 residues. Germline-derived CDR1 and CDR2 are SEHNR and FQNEAQ (reference sequence). CDR3 nucleotide sequence: TGTGCCAGCAGCGCCCGGGACGGGAGCTACGAGCAGTACTTC. Residues: CASSARDGSYEQYF.

The gene calls are TRBV18 and TRBJ1-6, with TRBD1 matching 7 bases. The V gene end was trimmed by 1 base and the J gene end by 4 bases; junction bases not matched to a gene: 1. The CDR3 is made up of 15 amino acids. Germline V CDR1 and CDR2: KGHSH, LQKENI. CDR3 region: CASSPQTGYNSPLHF. The CDR3 DNA is TGTGCCAGCTCACCACAGACAGGGTATAATTCACCCCTCCACTTT.

This chain links TRBV10-2 with TRBJ2-1; D might be TRBD2 (6 bases). Germline CDR1 and CDR2: WSHSY and SAAADI. V lost 0 bases to trimming and J lost 7 bases, with 13 bases between them. The CDR3 covers 15 residues. DNA for the CDR3: TGCGCCAGCAGTGAGTCGCACGGGAGAGGGAATGAGCAGTTCTTC. Its translation is CASSESHGRGNEQFF.

A few counts support this clone. The chain carries TRBV18 and TRBJ1-2; D remains ambiguous. V lost 0 bases and J 5 bases, leaving 10 bases between the germline ends. Germline-derived CDR1 and CDR2 are KGHSH and LQKENI. The CDR3 runs to 14 residues. The CDR3 bases are TGTGCCAGCTCACCACCATCCCAAACATATGGCTACACCTTC. It yields the protein CASSPPSQTYGYTF.

The chain has TRBV15 and TRBJ2-1; 9 nucleotides match TRBD2. The V and J ends lost 5 bases and 7 bases, in that order; junction bases with no gene match: 9. In germline, CDR1 is LNHNV, CDR2 YYDKDF (reference sequence). The CDR3 covers 15 residues. The CDR3 sequence is CATSPRLADNNEQFF. The CDR3 nucleotides are TGTGCCACCAGCCCGAGACTAGCGGATAATAATGAGCAGTTCTTC.

The V call is TRBV4-2, the J call TRBJ2-1, with D unresolved. Per the germline V gene, CDR1 is LGHNA and CDR2 is YNFKEQ. This CDR3 contains 15 residues. V lost 0 bases to trimming and J lost 9 bases, with 15 bases between them. CDR3: CASSQDLDGFGEQFF. CDR3 nucleotides: TGTGCCAGCAGCCAAGATCTAGACGGTTTCGGTGAGCAGTTCTTC.

The chain couples TRBV30 to TRBJ1-6; 7 bases are a match to TRBD1. Germline CDR1 reads GTSNPN; CDR2 reads SVGIG (reference sequence). V was pared by 3 bases and J by 5 bases, with 4 bases of the junction left unmatched. This CDR3 has 14 amino acids. The CDR3 DNA reads as TGTGCCTGGAGAGTGGGGACAGATAATTCACCCCTCCACTTT. It yields the protein CAWRVGTDNSPLHF.

The chain links TRBV6-6 to TRBJ2-7; 11 bases match TRBD2. Germline CDR1 and CDR2: MNHNY and SVGAGI (reference sequence). This CDR3 contains 16 residues. V lost 4 bases, J lost 3 bases, and 8 bases stayed unmatched. CDR3 sequence (DNA): TGTGCCAGCAGTTCCGACCTGACTAGCGGGGTCTACGAGCAGTACTTC. Its translation is CASSSDLTSGVYEQYF.